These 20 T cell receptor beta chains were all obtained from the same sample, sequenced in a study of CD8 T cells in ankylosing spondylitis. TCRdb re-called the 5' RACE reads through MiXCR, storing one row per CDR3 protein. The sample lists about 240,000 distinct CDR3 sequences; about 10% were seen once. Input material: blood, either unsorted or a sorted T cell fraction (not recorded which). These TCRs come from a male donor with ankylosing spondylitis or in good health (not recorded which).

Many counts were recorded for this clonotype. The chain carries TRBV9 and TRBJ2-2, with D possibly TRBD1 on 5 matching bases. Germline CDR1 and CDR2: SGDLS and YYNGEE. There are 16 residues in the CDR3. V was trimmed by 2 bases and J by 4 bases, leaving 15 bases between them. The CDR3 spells CASSVDNLGATGELFF. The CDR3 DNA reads TGTGCCAGCAGCGTGGACAACCTAGGGGCCACCGGGGAGCTGTTTTTT. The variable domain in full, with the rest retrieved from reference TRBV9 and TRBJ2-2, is DSGVTQTPKHLITATGQRVTLRCSPRSGDLSVYWYQQSLDQGLQFLIQYYNGEERAKGNILERFSAQQFPDLHSELNLSSLELGDSALYFCASSVDNLGATGELFFGEGSRLTVL.

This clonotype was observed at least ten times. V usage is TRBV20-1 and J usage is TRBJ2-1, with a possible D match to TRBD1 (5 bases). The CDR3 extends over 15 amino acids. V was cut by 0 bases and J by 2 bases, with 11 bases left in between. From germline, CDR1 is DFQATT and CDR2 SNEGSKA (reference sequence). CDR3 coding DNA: TGCAGTGCTAGAGATCTAGGGGCAGCCTACAATGAGCAGTTCTTC. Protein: CSARDLGAAYNEQFF.

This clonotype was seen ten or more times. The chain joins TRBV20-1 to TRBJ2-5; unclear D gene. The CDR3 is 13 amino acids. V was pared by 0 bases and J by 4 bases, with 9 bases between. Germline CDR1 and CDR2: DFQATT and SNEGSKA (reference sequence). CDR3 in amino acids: CSARDLGLETQYF. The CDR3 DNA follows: TGCAGTGCTAGAGATCTTGGGTTAGAGACCCAGTACTTC.

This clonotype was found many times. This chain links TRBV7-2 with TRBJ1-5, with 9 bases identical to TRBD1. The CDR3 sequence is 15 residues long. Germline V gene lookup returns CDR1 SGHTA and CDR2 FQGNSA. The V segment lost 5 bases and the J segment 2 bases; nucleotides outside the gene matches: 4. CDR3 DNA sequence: TGTGCCAGCAGCCCCAGGACAGGGGGCAATCAGCCCCAGCATTTT. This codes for CASSPRTGGNQPQHF. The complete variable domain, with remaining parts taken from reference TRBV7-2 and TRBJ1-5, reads GAGVSQSPSNKVTEKGKDVELRCDPISGHTALYWYRQSLGQGLEFLIYFQGNSAPDKSGLPSDRFSAERTGGSVSTLTIQRTQQEDSAVYLCASSPRTGGNQPQHFGDGTRLSIL.

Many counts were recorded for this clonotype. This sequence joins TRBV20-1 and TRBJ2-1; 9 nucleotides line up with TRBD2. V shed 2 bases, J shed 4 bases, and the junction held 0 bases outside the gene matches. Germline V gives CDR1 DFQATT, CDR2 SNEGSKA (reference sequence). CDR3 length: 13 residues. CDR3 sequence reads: CSARSGGYNEQFF. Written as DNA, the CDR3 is TGCAGTGCTAGAAGCGGGGGGTACAATGAGCAGTTCTTC.

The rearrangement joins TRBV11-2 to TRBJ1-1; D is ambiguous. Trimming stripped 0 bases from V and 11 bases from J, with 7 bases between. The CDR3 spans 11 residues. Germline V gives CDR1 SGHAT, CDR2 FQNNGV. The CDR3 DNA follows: TGTGCCAGCAGCTTAGACAAGTGGGCTTTCTTT. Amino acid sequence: CASSLDKWAFF.

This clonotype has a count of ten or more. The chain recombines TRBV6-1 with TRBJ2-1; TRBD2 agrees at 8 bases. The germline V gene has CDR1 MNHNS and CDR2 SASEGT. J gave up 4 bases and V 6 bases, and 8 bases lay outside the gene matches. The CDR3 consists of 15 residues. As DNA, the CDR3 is TGTGCCAGCAGCCCACCGGGACTAGAATACAATGAGCAGTTCTTC. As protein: CASSPPGLEYNEQFF.

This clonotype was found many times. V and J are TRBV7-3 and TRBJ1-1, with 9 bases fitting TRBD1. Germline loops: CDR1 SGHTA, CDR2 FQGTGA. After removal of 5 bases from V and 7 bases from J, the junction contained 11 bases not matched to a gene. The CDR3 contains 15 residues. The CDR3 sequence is CASSAGTGRNGEAFF. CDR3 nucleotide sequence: TGTGCCAGCAGCGCCGGGACAGGGAGGAACGGTGAAGCTTTCTTT.

CDR3 in amino acids: CASTIRVLLIQTQYF. The CDR3 DNA sequence: TGTGCCAGCACCATCAGGGTCTTACTGATTCAGACCCAGTACTTC. This sequence joins TRBV6-4 and TRBJ2-5; D perhaps matches TRBD1 (5 bases). V was clipped by 7 bases and J by 6 bases, with 21 bases between them. This CDR3 contains 15 residues. Germline V gives CDR1 MRHNA, CDR2 SNTAGT.

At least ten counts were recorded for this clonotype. The CDR3 here is CASSLDTRVPGAPLHF. CDR3 nucleotide sequence: TGTGCCAGCAGTTTGGACACACGGGTACCCGGTGCACCCCTCCACTTT. V usage is TRBV28 and J usage is TRBJ1-6; D might be TRBD1 (5 bases). The V gene's germline CDR1 is MDHEN and CDR2 SYDVKM. Trimming removed 3 bases at V and 11 bases at J, with 20 bases between. The length of the CDR3 is 16 residues.

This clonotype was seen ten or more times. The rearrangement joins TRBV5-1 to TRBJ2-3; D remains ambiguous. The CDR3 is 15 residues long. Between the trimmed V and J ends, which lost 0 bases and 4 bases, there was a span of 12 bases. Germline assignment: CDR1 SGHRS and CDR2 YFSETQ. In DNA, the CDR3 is TGCGCCAGCAGCTTGGAACCATCCAGCGCAGATACGCAGTATTTT. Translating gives CASSLEPSSADTQYF.

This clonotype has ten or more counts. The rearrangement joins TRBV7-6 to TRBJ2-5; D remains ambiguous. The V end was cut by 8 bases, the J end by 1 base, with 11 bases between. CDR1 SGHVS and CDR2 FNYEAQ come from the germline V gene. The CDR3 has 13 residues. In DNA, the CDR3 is TGTGCCAGCGTAGCTGCCGCCCAAGAGACCCAGTACTTC. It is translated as CASVAAAQETQYF.

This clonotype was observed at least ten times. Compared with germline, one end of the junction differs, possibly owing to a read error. This chain's CDR3 is CASREEGGLFF. The CDR3 bases are TGCGCCAGCAGAGAAGAAGGGGGGCTGTTTTTT. The rearrangement uses TRBV5-1 and TRBJ2-2; D is perhaps TRBD1 (6 bases). The CDR3 contains 11 residues. Looked up from germline, CDR1 is SGHRS and CDR2 is YFSETQ.

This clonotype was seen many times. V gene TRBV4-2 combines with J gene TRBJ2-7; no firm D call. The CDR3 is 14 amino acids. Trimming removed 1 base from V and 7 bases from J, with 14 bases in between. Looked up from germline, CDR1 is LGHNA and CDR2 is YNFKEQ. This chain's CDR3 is CASSQVAELEEQYF. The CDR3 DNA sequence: TGTGCCAGCAGCCAAGTTGCGGAGCTGGAAGAGCAGTACTTC.

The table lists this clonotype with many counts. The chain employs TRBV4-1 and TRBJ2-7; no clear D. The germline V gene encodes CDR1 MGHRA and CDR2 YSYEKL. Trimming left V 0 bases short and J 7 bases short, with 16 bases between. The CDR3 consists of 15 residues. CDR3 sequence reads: CASSQEDQAAFEQYF. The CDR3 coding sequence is TGCGCCAGCAGCCAAGAGGATCAGGCCGCCTTTGAGCAGTACTTC.

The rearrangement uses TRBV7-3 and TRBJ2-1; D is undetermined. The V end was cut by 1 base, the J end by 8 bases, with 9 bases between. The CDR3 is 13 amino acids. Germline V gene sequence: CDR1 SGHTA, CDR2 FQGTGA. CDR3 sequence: CASSLMSLDEQFF. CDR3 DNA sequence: TGTGCCAGCAGCTTAATGAGCCTGGATGAGCAGTTCTTC. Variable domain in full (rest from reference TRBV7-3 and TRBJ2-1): GAGVSQTPSNKVTEKGKYVELRCDPISGHTALYWYRQSLGQGPEFLIYFQGTGAADDSGLPNDRFFAVRPEGSVSTLKIQRTERGDSAVYLCASSLMSLDEQFFGPGTRLTVL.

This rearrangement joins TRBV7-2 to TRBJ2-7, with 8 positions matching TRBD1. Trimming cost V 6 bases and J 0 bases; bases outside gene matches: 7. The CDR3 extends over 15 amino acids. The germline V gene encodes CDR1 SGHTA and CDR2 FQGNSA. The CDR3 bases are TGTGCCAGCAGTGCGGACAGGGCCCCCTCCTACGAGCAGTACTTC. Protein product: CASSADRAPSYEQYF.

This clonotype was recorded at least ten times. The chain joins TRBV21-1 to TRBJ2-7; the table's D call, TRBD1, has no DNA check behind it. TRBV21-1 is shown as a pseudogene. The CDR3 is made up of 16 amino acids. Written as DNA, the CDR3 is TGTGCCAGCTTACAATCCAAGACAGCTAATACCTACAAGCAGTACTTC. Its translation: CASLQSKTANTYKQYF.

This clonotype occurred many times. CDR3 in amino acids: CSAALSRVTQYF. The DNA of the CDR3 is TGCAGTGCCGCGCTTTCGAGGGTGACGCAGTATTTT. The chain uses TRBV20-1 and TRBJ2-3; weak D call: TRBD2 (5 bases). The germline V gene encodes CDR1 DFQATT and CDR2 SNEGSKA (reference sequence). The CDR3 has 12 residues. Trimming pared 6 bases from V and 9 bases from J, leaving 16 bases between.

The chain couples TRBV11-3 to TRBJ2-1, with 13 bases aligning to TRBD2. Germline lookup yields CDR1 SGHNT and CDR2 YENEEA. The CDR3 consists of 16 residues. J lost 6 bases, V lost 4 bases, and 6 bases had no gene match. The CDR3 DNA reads TGTGCCAGCAGCTCCGAACTAGCGGGAGGGCCCAATGAGCAGTTCTTC. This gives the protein CASSSELAGGPNEQFF.